This T cell receptor beta chain was identified in a study of cytomegalovirus exposure and HLA in healthy donors. Concerning this clone itself: The antigen is not known.

60 Vbeta and 13 Jbeta primers were used in PCR. Only in-frame clones appear in the TCRdb table, and some are missing; sequencing was by immunoSEQ multiplex PCR. The sample lists about 180,000 clones, around 80% seen once, with 1.4% in the top ten. The V end was cut by 3 bases, the J end by 2 bases, with 11 bases between. The germline V gene has CDR1 MNHEY and CDR2 SMNVEV (reference sequence). The CDR3 length is 15 residues. The study, taken as a whole, reports: The authors assumed roughly uniform sequencing depth across donors for presence/absence analyses.

The receptor was isolated from a girl between 10 and 17 years old in good health and CMV-seropositive. The chain carries TRBV27 and TRBJ2-1, with a possible D match to TRBD2 (6 bases). The specimen sequenced was PBMCs. The CDR3 loop is CASSFRGTAYNEQFF. The CDR3 nucleotides are TGTGCCAGCAGTTTCCGGGGGACCGCCTACAATGAGCAGTTCTTC.